The subject of this entry is one T cell receptor beta chain. This sample is part of a study of sequential checkpoint blockade in melanoma. TCRdb keeps only in-frame clones here, not all; method: immunoSEQ multiplex PCR. Among about 28,000 clones listed, about 89% were seen once. As for treatment: randomized to nivolumab then ipilimumab (arm A) or the reverse (arm B). From thawed PBMCs, live CD3+CD8+ cells negative for CD19 and CD56 were sorted. This CDR3 has 12 residues. Losses at the gene ends were 6 bases for V and 4 bases for J; bases not matched to a gene: 0. Germline V gene sequence: CDR1 MNHEY, CDR2 SVGAGI.

This specimen was CD8+ T cells sorted from blood (inferred from file names), taken from a patient given nivolumab and ipilimumab in sequence. The chain uses TRBV6-5 and TRBJ1-1; 9 bases are a match to TRBD1. This sequence was found in a human donor with melanoma. The chain's CDR3 is CASRDRGTEAFF. The CDR3, as DNA: TGTGCCAGCAGGGACAGGGGCACTGAAGCTTTCTTT.